This TCR beta chain derives from a study of blood T cell repertoires in COVID-19. Method: immunoSEQ multiplex PCR; TCRdb's copy keeps in-frame clones and lacks some. The repertoire consists of approximately 130,000 clones, with approximately 83% occurring once and the leading ten covering about a sixth. The TCR sequence derives from a woman aged 45-65 years who had recovered from COVID-19. Sequences were obtained from peripheral blood.

The CDR3 protein is CASSLADVTGGFGKLFF. The CDR3, as DNA: TGTGCCAGCAGCTTAGCGGACGTGACAGGGGGGTTTGGAAAACTGTTTTTT. This chain joins TRBV7-6 and TRBJ1-4, with TRBD1 identical over 9 bases. This CDR3 region has 17 residues. The V gene's germline CDR1 is SGHVS and CDR2 FNYEAQ. The V gene end was trimmed by 0 bases and the J gene end by 10 bases; junction bases not matched to a gene: 12.